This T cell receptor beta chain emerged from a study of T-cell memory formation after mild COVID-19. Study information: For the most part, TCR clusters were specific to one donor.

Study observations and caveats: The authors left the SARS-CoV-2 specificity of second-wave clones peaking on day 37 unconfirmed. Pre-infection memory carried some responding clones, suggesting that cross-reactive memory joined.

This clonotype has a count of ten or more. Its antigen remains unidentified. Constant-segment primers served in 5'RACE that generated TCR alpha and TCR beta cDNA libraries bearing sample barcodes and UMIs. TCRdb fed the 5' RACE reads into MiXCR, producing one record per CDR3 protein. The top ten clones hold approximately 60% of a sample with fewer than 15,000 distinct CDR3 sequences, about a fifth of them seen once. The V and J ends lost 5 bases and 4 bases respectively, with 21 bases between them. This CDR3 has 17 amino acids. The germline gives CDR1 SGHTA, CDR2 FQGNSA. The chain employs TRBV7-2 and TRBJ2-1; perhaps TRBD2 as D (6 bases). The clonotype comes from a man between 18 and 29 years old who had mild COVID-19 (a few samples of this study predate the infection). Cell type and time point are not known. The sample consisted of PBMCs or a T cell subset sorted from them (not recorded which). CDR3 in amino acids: CASSREPRPPVYNEQFF. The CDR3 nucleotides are TGTGCCAGCAGCCGGGAGCCCCGTCCCCCCGTTTACAATGAGCAGTTCTTC.